Sequencing of this TCR beta chain was carried out in a study of shared clonotypes between healthy human individuals. After removal of 3 bases from V and 10 bases from J, the junction contained 9 bases not matched to a gene. CDR1 SNHLY and CDR2 FYNNEI come from the germline V gene. This CDR3 region has 13 residues. Sequencing used immunoSEQ multiplex PCR; TCRdb keeps in-frame clones, though not all of them. The data hold 2,500,000 or so clones, with approximately 94% observed a single time. The sequence came from a man between 18 and 35 years old in good health. Some clones in this sample may be carry-over from other donors' samples. This chain uses TRBV2 with TRBJ2-7; 7 positions agree with TRBD2. Specimen: naive CD4+ T cells from PBMCs. Subset described: CD45RA+ positively selected. The CDR3 protein is CASSETSSPPQYF. The CDR3 bases are TGTGCCAGCAGTGAGACTAGCTCTCCCCCCCAGTACTTC.